The 19 T cell receptor beta chains reported below all come from one sample, sequenced in a study of T cell repertoires in cytomegalovirus infection. TCRdb itself ran the reads through MiXCR, one entry per CDR3 protein. The table includes around 210,000 distinct CDR3 sequences, roughly 6.5% detected once. Material: PBMCs. All receptors come from a human donor in good health (CMV status not recorded). Some clones in this sample may be carry-over from other donors' samples.

The table lists this clonotype with many counts. V and J are TRBV6-1 and TRBJ1-4, with D possibly being TRBD1 (6 bases). The V end lost 6 bases, the J end lost 0 bases, and 14 bases lay between the germline ends. Germline CDR1 and CDR2: MNHNS and SASEGT. The CDR3 runs 16 residues. CDR3 in DNA: TGTGCCAGCAGGCCCCTTACAGGGCCAACTAATGAAAAACTGTTTTTT. The encoded protein is CASRPLTGPTNEKLFF.

This clonotype was observed at least ten times. This sequence joins TRBV7-9 and TRBJ1-2, with D possibly TRBD1 on 5 matching bases. Germline values: CDR1 SEHNR, CDR2 FQNEAQ (reference sequence). The V gene lost 5 bases and the J gene lost 8 bases, with 21 bases spanning the gap. The CDR3 runs 15 residues. CDR3 protein: CASSAQTPGSQGYTF. In DNA form, the CDR3 reads TGTGCCAGCAGCGCACAGACGCCAGGGTCTCAGGGCTACACCTTC.

This clonotype was counted many times. The chain joins TRBV5-5 to TRBJ2-7, with TRBD1 matching 7 bases. The CDR3 spans 17 residues. Germline V lookup: CDR1 SGHKS, CDR2 YYEKEE (reference sequence). V lost 2 bases to trimming and J lost 0 bases; unmatched junction nucleotides: 11. In DNA, the CDR3 is TGTGCCAGCAGCTTCATGGCCTCCCGGGACAGCTCCTACGAGCAGTACTTC. It translates to CASSFMASRDSSYEQYF.

The table lists this clonotype with many counts. This chain uses TRBV28 with TRBJ2-7; D unclear. The CDR3 runs 12 residues. Germline V gene lookup returns CDR1 MDHEN and CDR2 SYDVKM. V was pared by 2 bases and J by 9 bases, with 11 bases between. The CDR3 protein is CASSLGESGQYF. The CDR3 DNA follows: TGTGCCAGCAGTTTAGGGGAAAGTGGGCAGTACTTC.

This clonotype came up many times. The V gene is TRBV28, the J gene TRBJ1-3; D is ambiguous. Germline assignment: CDR1 MDHEN and CDR2 SYDVKM. This CDR3 is built from 14 residues. V was trimmed by 3 bases and J by 4 bases, leaving 10 bases between them. Here the CDR3 reads CASSLAGLGNTIYF. The DNA of the CDR3 is TGTGCCAGCAGTTTGGCCGGACTGGGAAACACCATATATTTT. The variable domain in full, with the rest retrieved from reference TRBV28 and TRBJ1-3, is DVKVTQSSRYLVKRTGEKVFLECVQDMDHENMFWYRQDPGLGLRLIYFSYDVKMKEKGDIPEGYSVSREKKERFSLILESASTNQTSMYLCASSLAGLGNTIYFGEGSWLTVV.

In its sample, this clonotype was seen many times. This sequence joins TRBV7-7 and TRBJ2-2, with TRBD1 as a possible D gene (6 bases). CDR3 length equals 16 residues. Per germline, CDR1 SSHAT and CDR2 FNYEAQ (reference sequence). Trimming left V 5 bases short and J 1 base short, with 14 bases between. CDR3 loop: CASSPGTPRNTGELFF. CDR3 nucleotides: TGTGCCAGCAGCCCCGGGACACCACGGAACACCGGGGAGCTGTTTTTT.

This clonotype was found many times. As DNA, the CDR3 is TGCAGTGCTCTGGACAGGGGGCCTTACGAGCAGTACTTC. It encodes CSALDRGPYEQYF. V and J are TRBV20-1 and TRBJ2-7; 11 nucleotides line up with TRBD1. V was pared by 5 bases and J by 4 bases, with 4 bases of the junction left unmatched. The germline V gene has CDR1 DFQATT and CDR2 SNEGSKA (reference sequence). CDR3 length equals 13 residues.

This clonotype was seen ten or more times. The chain combines TRBV7-2 with TRBJ1-1; D gene uncertain. The germline V and J ends were trimmed by 7 bases and 2 bases, with 14 bases remaining between them. The CDR3 consists of 14 residues. Germline V gene data show CDR1 as SGHTA and CDR2 as FQGNSA. In DNA, the CDR3 is TGTGCCAGCACCTTCTCCGCGGGAAACACTGAAGCTTTCTTT. Translated: CASTFSAGNTEAFF.

This clonotype was observed many times. The gene calls are TRBV12-3 or TRBV12-4 and TRBJ1-1; 9 positions match TRBD1. The CDR3 spans 13 residues. Germline trimming cut 11 bases from V and 1 base from J; bases unmatched to any gene: 5. CDR3 in amino acids: CAARDRENTEAFF. CDR3 sequence (DNA): TGTGCCGCCAGGGACAGGGAGAACACTGAAGCTTTCTTT.

This clonotype came up a few times. The gene calls are TRBV24-1 and TRBJ1-5, with 7 positions matching TRBD1. The CDR3 is 15 amino acids. In germline, CDR1 is KGHDR, CDR2 SFDVKD. V dropped 9 bases and J dropped 3; count of bases not matched to a gene: 10. DNA for the CDR3: TGTGCCACCCGCGGAAACAGGGGCTACAATCAGCCCCAGCATTTT. This encodes CATRGNRGYNQPQHF.

A remark on this clonotype: A read error may produce the germline difference seen at one junction end. V and J are TRBV14 and TRBJ2-1; TRBD2 agrees at 8 bases. Germline V gene data show CDR1 as SGHDN and CDR2 as FVKESK. The length of the CDR3 is 15 residues. CDR3 loop: CASNQPLAGYNEQFF. The CDR3 coding sequence is TGTGCCAGCAACCAACCCCTAGCGGGCTACAATGAGCAATTCTTC.

The chain carries TRBV20-1 and TRBJ2-7; D possibly uses TRBD1 or TRBD2 (6 bases each). Per germline, CDR1 DFQATT and CDR2 SNEGSKA (reference sequence). The CDR3 length is 17 residues. V was clipped by 4 bases and J by 5 bases, with 27 bases between them. CDR3: CSAIKGGLGAGGHEQYF. In nucleotides, the CDR3 is TGCAGTGCTATTAAGGGGGGCCTGGGTGCCGGAGGCCACGAGCAGTACTTC.

This clonotype was counted ten times or more. V and J are TRBV19 and TRBJ2-7, with no clear D. The CDR3 is made up of 14 amino acids. V was trimmed by 2 bases and J by 2 bases, leaving 10 bases between them. CDR1 LNHDA and CDR2 SQIVND come from the germline V gene (reference sequence). The CDR3 DNA reads as TGTGCCAGTAGTATACATTCTACGGCCTACGAGCAGTACTTC. It codes for CASSIHSTAYEQYF.

This clonotype was counted ten times or more. The chain combines TRBV29-1 with TRBJ1-1; 7 bases line up with TRBD1. CDR1 SQVTM and CDR2 ANQGSEA come from the germline V gene. CDR3 length: 14 residues. The trim removed 0 bases at V and 10 bases at J, leaving 11 bases unmatched. This chain's CDR3 is CSVEEKGAGLGAFF. The CDR3 region has the DNA TGCAGCGTTGAAGAGAAGGGGGCGGGTCTGGGAGCTTTCTTT.

At least ten counts were recorded for this clonotype. This chain joins TRBV6-5 and TRBJ2-3; 12 nucleotides align to TRBD1. The CDR3 runs 16 residues. Germline V lookup: CDR1 MNHEY, CDR2 SVGAGI. V was clipped by 2 bases and J by 5 bases; unmatched bases: 5. CDR3: CASSYRGQGAGDTQYF. The CDR3 region has the DNA TGTGCCAGCAGTTACCGGGGACAGGGGGCGGGAGATACGCAGTATTTT.

The sample holds many counts of this clonotype. The chain is built from TRBV20-1 and TRBJ2-3, with D tentatively TRBD1 or TRBD2 (5 bases each). Germline loops: CDR1 DFQATT, CDR2 SNEGSKA (reference sequence). V lost 6 bases to trimming and J lost 2 bases, with 15 bases between them. CDR3 length: 14 residues. Written as DNA, the CDR3 is TGCAGTGCAAAGAGGGGCGGGTTCACAGATACGCAGTATTTT. Residues: CSAKRGGFTDTQYF.

This clonotype came up a few times. The V gene is TRBV7-2, the J gene TRBJ2-7, with a weak D call TRBD2 (5 bases). This CDR3 is 12 amino acids long. Between the trimmed V and J ends, which lost 5 bases and 3 bases, there was a span of 8 bases. Germline V gives CDR1 SGHTA, CDR2 FQGNSA. The CDR3 loop is CASSRGIYEQYF. The CDR3 coding sequence is TGTGCCAGCAGCCGGGGAATCTACGAGCAGTACTTC. The variable domain in full, completed from reference TRBV7-2 and TRBJ2-7, reads GAGVSQSPSNKVTEKGKDVELRCDPISGHTALYWYRQSLGQGLEFLIYFQGNSAPDKSGLPSDRFSAERTGGSVSTLTIQRTQQEDSAVYLCASSRGIYEQYFGPGTRLTVT.

In its sample, this clonotype was seen many times. The chain uses TRBV12-3 or TRBV12-4 and TRBJ1-2, with TRBD1 matching 10 bases. The CDR3 contains 14 residues. Losses at the gene ends were 8 bases for V and 3 bases for J; bases not matched to a gene: 6. The CDR3 reads CASLRDRGDYGYTF. The CDR3 coding sequence is TGTGCCAGCCTCCGGGACAGGGGTGACTATGGCTACACCTTC.

The table lists this clonotype with many counts. The V and J genes are TRBV20-1 and TRBJ1-1; D is undetermined. V was pared by 2 bases and J by 3 bases, with 7 bases between. This CDR3 has 12 amino acids. CDR1 is DFQATT and CDR2 is SNEGSKA in the germline V gene (reference sequence). In nucleotides, the CDR3 is TGCAGTGCTAGAAGGGTAGACACTGAAGCTTTCTTT. Its translation is CSARRVDTEAFF.